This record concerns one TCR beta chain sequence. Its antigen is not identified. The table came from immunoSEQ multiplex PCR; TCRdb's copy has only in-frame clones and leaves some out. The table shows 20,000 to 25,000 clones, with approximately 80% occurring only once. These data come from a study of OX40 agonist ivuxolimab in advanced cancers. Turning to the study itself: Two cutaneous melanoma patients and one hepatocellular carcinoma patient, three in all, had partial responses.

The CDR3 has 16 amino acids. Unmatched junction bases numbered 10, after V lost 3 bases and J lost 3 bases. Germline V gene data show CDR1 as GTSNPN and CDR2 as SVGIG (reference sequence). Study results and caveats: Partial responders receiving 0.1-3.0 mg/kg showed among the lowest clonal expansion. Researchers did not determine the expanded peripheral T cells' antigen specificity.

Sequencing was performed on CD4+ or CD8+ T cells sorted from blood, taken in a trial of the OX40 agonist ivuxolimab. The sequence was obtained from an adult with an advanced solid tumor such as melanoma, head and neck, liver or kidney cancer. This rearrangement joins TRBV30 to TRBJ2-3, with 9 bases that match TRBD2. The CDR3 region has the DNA TGTGCCTGGAGGCGGGGTAGCGGGGGCCCTACAGATACGCAGTATTTT. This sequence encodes CAWRRGSGGPTDTQYF.